This T cell receptor beta chain was observed in a study of CD8 T cells in ankylosing spondylitis. Regarding the study as a whole: Previously reported in reactive arthritis synovial fluid and blood were some of the motif variants. Seemingly characteristic of ankylosing spondylitis blood was a TCR beta motif consisting of 7 or 8 highly homologous variants. Matched ankylosing spondylitis synovial fluid reportedly contained a significantly enriched population of disease-linked clones.

Points on this clonotype: Antigen specificity is unknown.

The V gene lost 3 bases and the J gene lost 4 bases, with 13 bases spanning the gap. Germline CDR1 and CDR2: LGHDT and YNNKEL (reference sequence). This CDR3 has 15 amino acids. Using quantitative 5'-RACE with molecular barcodes, the authors made TCR beta libraries. TCRdb reprocessed the 5' RACE reads with MiXCR, giving one entry per CDR3 protein. The table records roughly 450,000 distinct CDR3 sequences, roughly a quarter of them present only once. This sequence originates from a male donor with ankylosing spondylitis. V and J are TRBV3-1 and TRBJ1-5; D is unresolved. Input material: blood, either unsorted or a sorted T cell fraction (not recorded which). DNA for the CDR3: TGTGCCAGCAGCCATTCGGGTAGGAGGAATCAGCCCCAGCATTTT. Amino acid sequence: CASSHSGRRNQPQHF.